The clone carrying this T cell receptor (beta chain) was observed a few times. Its specificity is unknown. This CDR3 region has 15 residues. Trimming removed 0 bases at V and 0 bases at J, with 8 bases between. Germline values: CDR1 GTSNPN, CDR2 SVGIG (reference sequence). Expressed TCRB transcripts were sequenced because the isolated RNA had all been reverse transcribed beforehand. TCRdb keeps only in-frame clones here, not all; method: immunoSEQ multiplex PCR. This table holds a few hundred thousand clones, 10% to 15% found once. This sample was taken from a study of beta chain features in type 1 diabetes. Study-level information: Sorted cells numbering under 140,000,000 were examined across all samples. Study-wide results and caveats: A moderate, significant TCRB CDR3 shortening appeared in type 1 diabetes across four CD4+ subsets. For patients, the naive, central memory and Treg TCRB repertoires appeared more alike than for healthy donors.

This clonotype was sampled from a man between 18 and 29 years old in good health. The sample was naive CD4+ T cells from blood. The chain carries TRBV30 and TRBJ1-4; D remains ambiguous. CDR3 loop: CAWSVGQPTNEKLFF. In DNA, the CDR3 is TGTGCCTGGAGTGTTGGGCAGCCAACTAATGAAAAACTGTTTTTT.